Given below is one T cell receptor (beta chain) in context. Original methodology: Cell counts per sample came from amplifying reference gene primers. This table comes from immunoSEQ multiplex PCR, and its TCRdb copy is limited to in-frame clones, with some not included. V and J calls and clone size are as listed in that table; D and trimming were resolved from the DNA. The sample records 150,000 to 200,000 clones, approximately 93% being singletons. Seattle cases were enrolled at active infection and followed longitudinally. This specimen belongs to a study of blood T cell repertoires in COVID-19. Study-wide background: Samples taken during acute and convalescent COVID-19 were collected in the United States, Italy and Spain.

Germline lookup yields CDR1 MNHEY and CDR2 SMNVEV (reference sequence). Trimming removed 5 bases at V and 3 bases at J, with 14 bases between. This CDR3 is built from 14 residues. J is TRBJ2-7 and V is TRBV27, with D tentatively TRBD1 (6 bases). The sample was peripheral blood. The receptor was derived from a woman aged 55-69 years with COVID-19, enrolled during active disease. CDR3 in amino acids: CASSPDSTNYEQYF. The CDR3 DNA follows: TGTGCCAGCAGTCCGGACAGTACAAACTACGAGCAGTACTTC.